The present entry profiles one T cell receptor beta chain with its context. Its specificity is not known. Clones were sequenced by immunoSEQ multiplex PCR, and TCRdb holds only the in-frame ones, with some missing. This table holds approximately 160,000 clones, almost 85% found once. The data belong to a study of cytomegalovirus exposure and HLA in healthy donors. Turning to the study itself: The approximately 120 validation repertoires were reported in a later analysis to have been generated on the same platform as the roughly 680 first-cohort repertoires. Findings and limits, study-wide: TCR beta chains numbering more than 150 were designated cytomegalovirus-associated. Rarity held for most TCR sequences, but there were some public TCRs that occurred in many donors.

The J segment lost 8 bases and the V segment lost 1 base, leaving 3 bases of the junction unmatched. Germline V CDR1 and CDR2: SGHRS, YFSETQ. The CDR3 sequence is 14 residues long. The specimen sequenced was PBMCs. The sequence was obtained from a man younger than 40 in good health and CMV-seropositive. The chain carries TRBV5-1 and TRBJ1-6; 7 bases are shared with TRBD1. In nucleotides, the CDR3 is TGCGCCAGCAGCTTGTCCAGGGGGGATTCACCCCTCCACTTT. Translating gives CASSLSRGDSPLHF.